This TCR beta chain was captured by sequencing in a study of blood T cell repertoires in COVID-19. V lost 3 bases and J lost 6; bases outside the gene matches: 8. The CDR3 is 16 residues long. Germline lookup yields CDR1 LNHDA and CDR2 SQIVND (reference sequence). Only one count was recorded for this clone. Produced via immunoSEQ multiplex PCR; TCRdb's table is partial and in-frame only. The sample holds 150,000 to 200,000 clones, 80% to 85% seen once. Sequenced material: peripheral blood. This TCR was sampled from a human donor with acute or convalescent COVID-19. The donor label of this sample is uncertain. The V call is TRBV19, the J call TRBJ2-3; 11 nucleotides agree with TRBD2. The CDR3 DNA sequence: TGTGCCAGTAGTATCATGAGTAGCGGGGGGGCCGATACGCAGTATTTT. It codes for CASSIMSSGGADTQYF.